This entry concerns a single TCR beta chain. As yet, its antigen is unknown. This specimen belongs to a study of cytomegalovirus exposure and HLA in healthy donors. Turning to the study itself: Among around 400 genotyped donors, around 80% fell in the Caucasian-associated ancestry cluster. The study's findings and limits: A later examination showed that TCR association rates differed by HLA locus, with DRB1 most and HLA-C fewest. The classifier, whose performance was assessed in both the original and validation cohorts, reportedly diagnosed cytomegalovirus status with high specificity and sensitivity.

13 Jbeta primers and 60 Vbeta primers were used for the PCR. Libraries were prepared by immunoSEQ multiplex PCR; TCRdb keeps only in-frame clonotypes and omits some of them. Found here are roughly 170,000 clones, about 65% of them singletons; the top ten hold approximately 1.5%. Sequenced: PBMCs. The TCR was taken from a girl between 10 and 17 years old in good health and CMV-seronegative.

Written as DNA, the CDR3 is TGTGCCAGCAGCGCGACCGGGACAGGGCTGCATGAGCAGTTCTTC. Amino acids: CASSATGTGLHEQFF. The rearrangement joins TRBV9 to TRBJ2-1, with TRBD1 matching over 9 bases. The germline CDR1 and CDR2 sequences are SGDLS and YYNGEE. The CDR3 is made up of 15 amino acids. After removal of 3 bases from V and 8 bases from J, the junction contained 9 bases not matched to a gene.